This is a list of T cell receptor beta chains from one sample in a study of CD39 and CD103 CD8 tumor-infiltrating T cells. Profiling relied on immunoSEQ multiplex PCR, and the TCRdb table lists in-frame clones only, not all of them. The data show 1,800 or so clones, with 65% to 80% seen just once and approximately 35% held by the top ten. Sequencing was carried out using CD39- CD103- CD8+ T cells sorted from the tumor. These receptors were collected from a human donor with head and neck squamous cell carcinoma. The CDR3 runs from the conserved cysteine through the conserved F or W. Fields, in order: D gene, J gene, clone size, CDR3 length, V gene, CDR3 protein, CDR3 DNA. A D gene is named only where the DNA matches it firmly. Size is stated for part of the rows, as once, few or many counts, or as a class when the clone is expanded.

d_gene: -; j_gene: TRBJ2-7; abundance: -; len: 13; v_gene: TRBV7-6; CDR3aa: CASSLPGHYEQYF; CDR3nt: TGTGCCAGCAGCTTACCGGGGCACTACGAGCAGTACTTC
d_gene: -; j_gene: TRBJ1-6; abundance: few; len: 12; v_gene: TRBV9; CDR3aa: CASSSSNSPLHF; CDR3nt: TGTGCCAGCAGTTCATCTAATTCACCCCTCCACTTT
d_gene: -; j_gene: TRBJ2-3; abundance: -; len: 12; v_gene: TRBV4-1; CDR3aa: CASSRISEEQYF; CDR3nt: TGCGCCAGCAGCCGCATCTCCGAAGAGCAGTATTTT
d_gene: -; j_gene: TRBJ2-7; abundance: -; len: 14; v_gene: TRBV7-9; CDR3aa: CASSSGTMIYEQYF; CDR3nt: TGTGCCAGCAGCTCCGGGACAATGATATACGAGCAGTACTTC
d_gene: -; j_gene: TRBJ2-7; abundance: -; len: 14; v_gene: TRBV7-9; CDR3aa: CASSPGGLHHGQYF; CDR3nt: TGTGCCAGCAGCCCCGGGGGACTCCATCACGGGCAGTACTTC
d_gene: TRBD1; j_gene: TRBJ1-6; abundance: few; len: 15; v_gene: TRBV11-2; CDR3aa: CASSLSRGFGSPLHF; CDR3nt: TGTGCCAGCAGCTTAAGCAGGGGGTTCGGTTCACCCCTCCACTTT
d_gene: -; j_gene: TRBJ1-3; abundance: once; len: 17; v_gene: TRBV19; CDR3aa: CASSIDSGAYSGNTIYF; CDR3nt: TGTGCCAGTAGTATAGATTCGGGGGCCTACTCTGGAAACACCATATATTTT
d_gene: -; j_gene: TRBJ1-4; abundance: few; len: 15; v_gene: TRBV25-1; CDR3aa: CASSEVGEGGEKLFF; CDR3nt: TGTGCCAGCAGTGAAGTAGGGGAAGGGGGTGAAAAACTGTTTTTT
d_gene: -; j_gene: TRBJ1-2; abundance: -; len: 15; v_gene: TRBV7-2; CDR3aa: CASSAGVGDGYGYTF; CDR3nt: TGTGCCAGCAGCGCAGGGGTGGGCGACGGCTATGGCTACACCTTC
d_gene: -; j_gene: TRBJ2-2; abundance: -; len: 14; v_gene: TRBV6-5; CDR3aa: CASSYSGVTGELFF; CDR3nt: TGTGCCAGCAGTTACTCGGGAGTAACCGGGGAGCTGTTTTTT
d_gene: TRBD1; j_gene: TRBJ2-1; abundance: few; len: 12; v_gene: TRBV29-1; CDR3aa: CSTLGQGTEQFF; CDR3nt: TGCAGCACACTGGGACAGGGAACTGAGCAGTTCTTC
d_gene: -; j_gene: TRBJ2-7; abundance: -; len: 13; v_gene: TRBV27; CDR3aa: CASSLSQSYEQYF; CDR3nt: TGTGCCAGCAGTTTATCCCAGTCCTACGAGCAGTACTTC
d_gene: -; j_gene: TRBJ1-1; abundance: few; len: 11; v_gene: TRBV20-1; CDR3aa: CSLGDGPEAFF; CDR3nt: TGCAGCTTGGGGGACGGACCTGAAGCTTTCTTT
d_gene: TRBD2; j_gene: TRBJ2-2; abundance: -; len: 15; v_gene: TRBV9; CDR3aa: CASSGGTSRTGELFF; CDR3nt: TGTGCCAGCAGCGGTGGGACTAGCAGGACCGGGGAGCTGTTTTTT
d_gene: TRBD1; j_gene: TRBJ2-1; abundance: few; len: 15; v_gene: TRBV30; CDR3aa: CAWSAGTGTYNEQFF; CDR3nt: TGTGCCTGGAGTGCCGGGACAGGGACCTACAATGAGCAGTTCTTC
d_gene: -; j_gene: TRBJ2-1; abundance: few; len: 14; v_gene: TRBV11-2; CDR3aa: CASRREVGPREQFF; CDR3nt: TGTGCCAGCAGGCGTGAGGTGGGGCCGCGGGAGCAGTTCTTC
d_gene: -; j_gene: TRBJ2-5; abundance: -; len: 12; v_gene: TRBV27; CDR3aa: CASRAGIKTQYF; CDR3nt: TGTGCCAGCAGGGCAGGGATCAAGACCCAGTACTTC
d_gene: -; j_gene: TRBJ2-7; abundance: few; len: 15; v_gene: TRBV14; CDR3aa: CASSQDPGATYEQYF; CDR3nt: TGTGCCAGCAGCCAAGATCCAGGGGCCACCTACGAGCAGTACTTC
d_gene: -; j_gene: TRBJ2-5; abundance: -; len: 17; v_gene: TRBV7-8; CDR3aa: CASSLVGGAPPGETQYF; CDR3nt: TGTGCCAGCAGCTTAGTAGGTGGAGCGCCGCCGGGGGAGACCCAGTACTTC
d_gene: -; j_gene: TRBJ1-1; abundance: -; len: 16; v_gene: TRBV5-1; CDR3aa: CASSPWGGDGNTEAFF; CDR3nt: TGCGCCAGCAGCCCCTGGGGGGGCGACGGGAACACTGAAGCTTTCTTT
d_gene: TRBD2; j_gene: TRBJ2-7; abundance: -; len: 14; v_gene: TRBV27; CDR3aa: CASSPSRGGYEQYF; CDR3nt: TGTGCCAGCAGTCCCTCGAGGGGAGGGTACGAGCAGTACTTC
d_gene: TRBD1; j_gene: TRBJ1-6; abundance: few; len: 18; v_gene: TRBV11-2; CDR3aa: CASSPGTGESSYNSPLHF; CDR3nt: TGTGCCAGCAGCCCCGGGACAGGAGAGAGCTCCTATAATTCACCCCTCCACTTT
d_gene: -; j_gene: TRBJ2-2; abundance: -; len: 17; v_gene: TRBV11-2; CDR3aa: CASSLDPVRGRSGELFF; CDR3nt: TGTGCCAGCAGCTTAGACCCCGTCAGGGGTCGTAGCGGGGAGCTGTTTTTT
d_gene: -; j_gene: TRBJ2-2; abundance: -; len: 13; v_gene: TRBV6-5; CDR3aa: CASSWEATGELFF; CDR3nt: TGTGCCAGCAGCTGGGAGGCAACCGGGGAGCTGTTTTTT
d_gene: -; j_gene: TRBJ1-1; abundance: hyperexpanded; len: 11; v_gene: TRBV9; CDR3aa: CASSSPTGAFF; CDR3nt: TGTGCCAGCAGCTCACCCACTGGAGCTTTCTTT
d_gene: -; j_gene: TRBJ2-7; abundance: -; len: 12; v_gene: TRBV7-9; CDR3aa: CASRQGSYEQYF; CDR3nt: TGTGCCAGCAGGCAGGGGAGCTACGAGCAGTACTTC
d_gene: TRBD1; j_gene: TRBJ2-1; abundance: -; len: 16; v_gene: TRBV7-9; CDR3aa: CASSPRTGGSYNEQFF; CDR3nt: TGTGCCAGCAGCCCTCGGACAGGGGGCTCCTACAATGAGCAGTTCTTC
d_gene: -; j_gene: TRBJ1-1; abundance: -; len: 15; v_gene: TRBV7-8; CDR3aa: CASSLGRDMNTEAFF; CDR3nt: TGTGCCAGCAGCCTCGGACGGGACATGAACACTGAAGCTTTCTTT
d_gene: TRBD2; j_gene: TRBJ2-7; abundance: -; len: 14; v_gene: TRBV7-8; CDR3aa: CASSLAGGLDEQYF; CDR3nt: TGTGCCAGCAGCTTAGCGGGAGGGCTCGACGAGCAGTACTTC
d_gene: -; j_gene: TRBJ1-2; abundance: -; len: 16; v_gene: TRBV21-1; CDR3aa: CASRYPGYRKTYGYTF; CDR3nt: TGTGCCAGCAGATATCCGGGCTACAGAAAGACCTATGGCTACACCTTC
d_gene: TRBD1; j_gene: TRBJ2-7; abundance: -; len: 14; v_gene: TRBV2; CDR3aa: CASSTGTGDYEQYF; CDR3nt: TGTGCCAGCAGTACCGGGACAGGGGACTACGAGCAGTACTTC
d_gene: -; j_gene: TRBJ1-1; abundance: -; len: 14; v_gene: TRBV5-6; CDR3aa: CASSWTELNTEAFF; CDR3nt: TGTGCCAGCAGCTGGACAGAACTGAACACTGAAGCTTTCTTT
d_gene: -; j_gene: TRBJ2-1; abundance: once; len: 15; v_gene: TRBV5-6; CDR3aa: CASSRERNSYNEQFF; CDR3nt: TGTGCCAGCAGTAGAGAGCGGAACTCCTACAATGAGCAGTTCTTC
d_gene: -; j_gene: TRBJ2-7; abundance: -; len: 14; v_gene: TRBV7-9; CDR3aa: CASSSDAVAYEQYF; CDR3nt: TGTGCCAGCAGCTCTGATGCGGTGGCATACGAGCAGTACTTC
d_gene: -; j_gene: TRBJ2-7; abundance: -; len: 15; v_gene: TRBV6-1; CDR3aa: CASSGRDIGSYEQYF; CDR3nt: TGTGCCAGCAGTGGACGGGACATCGGATCCTACGAGCAGTACTTC
d_gene: TRBD2; j_gene: TRBJ2-1; abundance: large; len: 16; v_gene: TRBV2; CDR3aa: CASSVGTSGRRNEQFF; CDR3nt: TGTGCCAGCAGTGTTGGGACTAGCGGGAGGAGGAATGAGCAGTTCTTC
d_gene: -; j_gene: TRBJ2-7; abundance: -; len: 12; v_gene: TRBV27; CDR3aa: CASSLGHDEQYF; CDR3nt: TGTGCCAGCAGTCTTGGACACGACGAGCAGTACTTC
d_gene: -; j_gene: TRBJ2-7; abundance: -; len: 12; v_gene: TRBV11-2; CDR3aa: CASSLQGHEQYF; CDR3nt: TGTGCCAGCAGCCTTCAGGGCCACGAGCAGTACTTC
d_gene: -; j_gene: TRBJ2-7; abundance: once; len: 15; v_gene: TRBV7-6; CDR3aa: CASSPDGGGAYEQYF; CDR3nt: TGTGCCAGCAGCCCCGATGGAGGGGGGGCCTACGAGCAGTACTTC
d_gene: -; j_gene: TRBJ2-7; abundance: -; len: 16; v_gene: TRBV5-1; CDR3aa: CASSPPHGISAYEQYF; CDR3nt: TGCGCCAGCAGCCCCCCTCACGGGATCTCTGCCTACGAGCAGTACTTC
d_gene: -; j_gene: TRBJ1-3; abundance: -; len: 14; v_gene: TRBV11-2; CDR3aa: CASSLAGAGNTIYF; CDR3nt: TGTGCCAGCAGCTTAGCAGGGGCTGGAAACACCATATATTTT
d_gene: -; j_gene: TRBJ2-7; abundance: -; len: 14; v_gene: TRBV2; CDR3aa: CASSEMGSSYEQYF; CDR3nt: TGTGCCAGCAGTGAAATGGGGAGCTCCTACGAGCAGTACTTC
d_gene: TRBD1; j_gene: TRBJ1-2; abundance: -; len: 15; v_gene: TRBV10-3; CDR3aa: CAISEPGGQDYGYTF; CDR3nt: TGTGCCATCAGTGAGCCAGGGGGCCAGGACTATGGCTACACCTTC
d_gene: -; j_gene: TRBJ1-1; abundance: -; len: 15; v_gene: TRBV2; CDR3aa: CASSDTPTLNTEAFF; CDR3nt: TGTGCCAGCAGTGATACCCCCACCTTGAACACTGAAGCTTTCTTT
d_gene: -; j_gene: TRBJ2-2; abundance: -; len: 16; v_gene: TRBV7-6; CDR3aa: CASSLRVLAATGELFF; CDR3nt: TGTGCCAGCAGCTTAAGGGTACTGGCAGCGACCGGGGAGCTGTTTTTT